The sample holds one count of the clone carrying this T cell receptor (beta chain). Trimming removed 5 bases from V and 6 bases from J; junction bases left unmatched: 9. CDR3 size: 14 residues. In germline, CDR1 is MNHNY, CDR2 SVGAGI (reference sequence). This entry belongs to a study of cytomegalovirus exposure and HLA in healthy donors. The repertoire was sequenced with immunoSEQ multiplex PCR; TCRdb's copy has only in-frame clones and lacks some. The sample contains about 160,000 clones, about nine tenths of which appear only once. These donors were members of the roughly 120-subject validation cohort, a group separate from the approximately 620-subject first cohort.

Sequencing was performed on PBMCs. This chain connects TRBV6-6 to TRBJ2-7; 8 positions match TRBD2. The sequence came from a man aged 18 to 29 in good health and CMV-seropositive. The CDR3 bases are TGTGCCAGCAGTCCGAGCGGGAGTCCTCCCGAGCAGTACTTC. Its protein is CASSPSGSPPEQYF.